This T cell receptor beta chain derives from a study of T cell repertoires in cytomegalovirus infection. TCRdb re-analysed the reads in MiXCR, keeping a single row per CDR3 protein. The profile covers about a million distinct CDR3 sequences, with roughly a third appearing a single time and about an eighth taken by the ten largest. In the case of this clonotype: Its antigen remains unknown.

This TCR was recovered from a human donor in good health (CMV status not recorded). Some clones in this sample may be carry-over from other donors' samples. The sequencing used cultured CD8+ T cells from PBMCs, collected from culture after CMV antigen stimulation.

In nucleotides, the CDR3 is TGTGCCACCCCATCTATAAATGGGGGCTTGGGCTACACCTTC. The encoded protein is CATPSINGGLGYTF. The chain has TRBV6-1 and TRBJ1-2; TRBD1 might be the D (6 bases). Germline V gene lookup returns CDR1 MNHNS and CDR2 SASEGT. The CDR3 extends over 14 amino acids. V shed 10 bases and J shed 8 bases, with 23 bases lying between them.